Listed below are T cell receptor beta chains from one sample, sequenced in a study of T cells in Graves' hyperthyroidism and ophthalmopathy. MiXCR, run by TCRdb on the multiplex PCR reads, gives a single entry per CDR3 protein. The sample lists more than 75,000 distinct CDR3 sequences, about half occurring once. Specimen: blood. These TCRs come from a middle-aged woman with Graves' hyperthyroidism. Both conserved end residues are part of each CDR3. D genes are given only for firm matches. Not all rows give a size; the values are once, few, many and, for expanded clones, a class.

V,D,J,size,DNA,CDR3
TRBV12-3/TRBV12-4,.,TRBJ1-3,.,TGTGCCAGCCCGCCGGGGGGCTCCTTCTCTGGAAACACCATATATTTT,CASPPGGSFSGNTIYF
TRBV13,TRBD1,TRBJ1-6,many,TGTGCCAGCAGCTTAAGGGGGCGGTCCTCCTATAATTCACCCCTCCACTTT,CASSLRGRSSYNSPLHF
TRBV7-3,TRBD1,TRBJ1-1,.,TGTGCCAGCAGCTCCGGGACAGGCTTTAACACTGAAGCTTTCTTT,CASSSGTGFNTEAFF
TRBV7-2,.,TRBJ2-5,many,TGTGCCAGCACCGTCCTCCGAGAGACCCAGTACTTC,CASTVLRETQYF
TRBV13,TRBD1,TRBJ1-1,few,TGTGCCAGCAGCTCCTCCGGGACAGGGTTCACTGAAGCTTTCTTT,CASSSSGTGFTEAFF
TRBV25-1,TRBD1,TRBJ1-2,many,TGTGCCAGCAGTGATAGTGGACAGGAACATCCTAAGGGCTACACCTTC,CASSDSGQEHPKGYTF
TRBV7-8,.,TRBJ1-4,many,TGTGCCAGCAAACGCACCGTCAAGGAACTGACTAATGAAAAACTGTTTTTT,CASKRTVKELTNEKLFF
TRBV29-1,.,TRBJ1-2,few,TGCAGCTTAGCAGTCGCTAACTATGGCTACACCTTC,CSLAVANYGYTF
TRBV19,.,TRBJ1-5,many,TGTGCCAGTAGGAAATTCAGCAATCAGCCCCAGCATTTT,CASRKFSNQPQHF
TRBV4-2,.,TRBJ2-3,many,TGTGCCAGCAGCCAAGGGGACTTCACAGATACGCAGTATTTT,CASSQGDFTDTQYF
TRBV7-9,TRBD1,TRBJ1-1,many,TGTGCCAGCAGGCAATGGGACAGCCTGAACACTGAAGCTTTCTTT,CASRQWDSLNTEAFF
TRBV10-2,.,TRBJ1-3,many,TGCGCCAGCAGTGAGTCGCCTGGAAACACCATATATTTT,CASSESPGNTIYF
TRBV2,TRBD2,TRBJ2-5,.,TGTGCCAGCAGGGCACTAGCGGCAAGGACCCAGTACTTC,CASRALAARTQYF
TRBV7-2,TRBD1,TRBJ1-5,many,TGTGCCAGCAGCTTAACGAGGGGGGGGACAGAGCATTTT,CASSLTRGGTEHF
TRBV24-1,TRBD1,TRBJ1-2,.,TGTGCCACCAGTGATCGGGCAGGGGGTAACTATGGCTACACCTTC,CATSDRAGGNYGYTF
TRBV6-5,.,TRBJ2-2,many,TGTGCCAGCAGACCCCCAGGGAGCGGGGAGCTGTTTTTT,CASRPPGSGELFF
TRBV7-9,.,TRBJ2-7,many,TGTGCCAGCAGCCGAGACTACAGGGCCGACGAGCAGTACTTC,CASSRDYRADEQYF
TRBV10-2,.,TRBJ2-5,few,TGCGCCAGCAGTGAGTCGAACGGGGGAGGAGAGACCCAGTACTTC,CASSESNGGGETQYF
TRBV2,TRBD2,TRBJ2-5,many,TGTGCCAGCCGGGGGGAGAGGTGGCAAGAGACCCATTACTTC,CASRGERWQETHYF
TRBV10-3,TRBD2,TRBJ2-5,.,TGTGCCATCAGTGAGTCGGGACTAGCGGCAAGGACCCAGTACTTC,CAISESGLAARTQYF
TRBV6-6,.,TRBJ1-2,few,TGTGCCAGCAGTTTATTCGGGGGGCGCACTCTCGGCTACACCTTC,CASSLFGGRTLGYTF
TRBV5-1,TRBD2,TRBJ2-3,.,TGCGCCAGCAGCCTTCCCGTGGGAGCGGGGGGTCGAGGTGATACGCAGTATTTT,CASSLPVGAGGRGDTQYF
TRBV29-1,TRBD1,TRBJ1-5,.,TGCAGCGAACAAAGACAGGGACAGCCCCAGCATTTT,CSEQRQGQPQHF
TRBV29-1,.,TRBJ1-1,.,TGCAGCGCATGGGCCGTTAATGAAGCTTTCTTT,CSAWAVNEAFF
TRBV9,.,TRBJ2-7,many,TGTGCCAGCAGCGTCAGGCGTACAGGAGAAATCCACGAGCAGTACTTC,CASSVRRTGEIHEQYF
TRBV29-1,TRBD1,TRBJ1-2,many,TGCAGCGTTGAAGACGGGACAGGGGGAAGCTACACCTTC,CSVEDGTGGSYTF
TRBV10-3,.,TRBJ1-2,many,TGTGCCATCAGTGTAGGACGGACCTATGGCTACACCTTC,CAISVGRTYGYTF
TRBV2,.,TRBJ1-2,.,TGTGCCAGCAGAGTGAGGCAAGGAGGCTACACCTTC,CASRVRQGGYTF
TRBV24-1,TRBD1,TRBJ2-5,.,TGTGCCACCAGTGACCCCAGGACAGGGAAAGAGACCCAGTACTTC,CATSDPRTGKETQYF
TRBV29-1,.,TRBJ2-2,.,TGCAGCGTACTAGCGAACACCGGGGAGCTGTTTTTT,CSVLANTGELFF
TRBV5-1,.,TRBJ1-3,.,TGCGCCAGCAGCGGGACACCCCAGGCTGAAAACACCATATATTTT,CASSGTPQAENTIYF
TRBV12-3/TRBV12-4,.,TRBJ1-5,.,TGTGCCAGCACGCAGGACACTCATCAGCCCCAGCATTTT,CASTQDTHQPQHF
TRBV20-1,.,TRBJ1-6,once,TGCAGTGCTAAGCAGGGGAATGCACCCCTCCACTTT,CSAKQGNAPLHF
TRBV9,.,TRBJ1-6,.,TGTGCCAGCAGCCCTGGCAGGGTTAATTCACCCCTCCACTTT,CASSPGRVNSPLHF
TRBV10-3,.,TRBJ2-5,.,TGTGCCATCAGCCGGGCCAGGGAGACCCAGTACTTC,CAISRARETQYF
TRBV12-3/TRBV12-4,TRBD1,TRBJ2-6,many,TGTGCCATCCACAGGGGCTCTGGGGCCAACGTCCTGACTTTC,CAIHRGSGANVLTF
TRBV5-4,.,TRBJ2-3,.,TGTGCCAGCAGCCCGACTCCGGGTACAGATACGCAGTATTTT,CASSPTPGTDTQYF
TRBV7-9,TRBD2,TRBJ2-7,.,TGTGCCAGCAGTTACCGGGGGACTAGCGGGGGCTACGAGCAGTACTTC,CASSYRGTSGGYEQYF
TRBV5-1,.,TRBJ2-3,many,TGCGCCAGCAGCCTGGACAGAAATACGCAGTATTTT,CASSLDRNTQYF
TRBV29-1,.,TRBJ2-7,.,TGCAGCGTTGAAGATTCGCGGCAGGAGGCTTACGAGCAGTGCTTC,CSVEDSRQEAYEQCF
TRBV14,.,TRBJ1-5,.,TGTGCCAGCAGCCAAGTCGGACAGCCCCAGCATTTT,CASSQVGQPQHF
TRBV20-1,.,TRBJ1-6,.,TGCAGTGCCAGCAGTGAGGGAACCGGATTCCCTAATTCACCCCTCCACTTT,CSASSEGTGFPNSPLHF
TRBV15,TRBD1,TRBJ2-5,once,TGTGCCACCAGCAGAGACCGGGACAGAGAAGAGACCCAGTACTTC,CATSRDRDREETQYF
TRBV9,.,TRBJ1-2,few,TGTGCCAGCACTCTCCGTGGGATCCGGGGGTATGGCTACACCTTC,CASTLRGIRGYGYTF
TRBV18,.,TRBJ1-1,.,TGTGCCAGCTCACCCAGACCTATGGGGACTGAAGATTTCTTT,CASSPRPMGTEDFF
TRBV7-2,.,TRBJ1-2,few,TGTGCCAGCAGTTTTGATGGGGGGCCACCGTGGGGCTACACCTTC,CASSFDGGPPWGYTF
TRBV11-2,.,TRBJ1-6,.,TGTGCCAGCAGCTTCCTAGCGGGAGGGCCCCTCCACTTT,CASSFLAGGPLHF
TRBV7-2,.,TRBJ1-2,few,TGTGCCAGCAGCTTAGGAGGGGGTCGAGGTGGCACCTTC,CASSLGGGRGGTF
TRBV7-8,TRBD1,TRBJ1-1,many,TGTGCCAGCAGCTTGGAAACAGGGGGGAACACTGAAGCTTTCTTT,CASSLETGGNTEAFF
TRBV7-3,TRBD1,TRBJ2-2,.,TGTGCCAGCAGCCGTAGGACAGGGGCGGTAGTGGAAGCCGGGGAGCTGTTTTTT,CASSRRTGAVVEAGELFF
TRBV20-1,TRBD2,TRBJ2-2,few,TGCAGTGCTAGAGATCGAGGCATAGCGGGAGAATGGGCGGGAGGCACCGGGGAGCTGTTTTTT,CSARDRGIAGEWAGGTGELFF
TRBV7-9,.,TRBJ2-5,.,TGTGCCACCCTCCTGGGTGGGGAGACCCAGTACTTC,CATLLGGETQYF
TRBV29-1,TRBD2,TRBJ2-7,.,TGCAGCGTTACTAGCGGGGATTACGAGCAGTACTTC,CSVTSGDYEQYF
TRBV29-1,TRBD2,TRBJ2-6,.,TGCAGCGTTCAGCGGGGGGCTAAAGGGGCCAACGTCCTGACTTTC,CSVQRGAKGANVLTF
TRBV7-2,.,TRBJ2-2,.,TGTGCCAGCAGCTTAGGAGGGGGTAAAGCCGGGGAGCCGTTTTTT,CASSLGGGKAGEPFF